Listed here is a single TCR beta chain. Its antigen remains unidentified. One base away there is no much larger clone; base qualities are not given. Library preparation used the immunoSEQ multiplex PCR assay. For the multiplex PCR, a mixture combining 60 forward primers for TCR Vbeta segments and 13 reverse primers for TCR Jbeta segments was used. A multiplex PCR assay on genomic DNA amplified the CDR3 region of rearranged TCR beta genes. The Illumina HiSeq System was used to sequence the amplified TCR beta libraries as 87-base-pair reads. Turning to the authors' computational methods: Across the 500 to 850 repertoires, a later analysis counted 75 million to 90 million unique TCR beta chains, roughly 11 million of which were shared by at least two donors. Raw reads were error-corrected and collapsed into unique sequences by a nearest-neighbor algorithm in which closely related sequences were merged to remove PCR and sequencing errors. CDR3 sequences were aligned to IMGT reference sequences to assign V, D and J gene segments. For a sequence to be retained, a match of at least six nucleotides was required to both a V gene segment and a J gene segment. Rearrangements were called productive when the CDR3 lacked stop codons and stayed in frame with V and J; all others were non-productive. Following IMGT convention, CDR3 was defined as the stretch from the second conserved V-encoded cysteine up to the conserved J-encoded phenylalanine. The earlier analysis of about 590 of the donors excluded sequences that lacked an unambiguous match to a single V gene segment. In an earlier analysis of 587 of the donors, V segments were called functional above 56.7% productive rearrangements and were called segregating when the between-donor standard deviation exceeded 5%. A statistical classification framework was built to diagnose cytomegalovirus status from the catalog of TCR beta chain sequences. In a later analysis, V and J genes were assigned by comparing TCR nucleotide sequences against IMGT/GENE-DB human TR gene sequences. A later analysis assigned CDR3 sequences and most-parsimonious VDJ recombination scenarios with the TCRdist pipeline. A later analysis defined each TCR beta chain by its CDR3 amino acid sequence plus V-gene family, and excluded reads lacking a unique V-gene family. In a later analysis, 500 to 700 highly shared, low-generation-probability nucleotide sequences were removed to address suspected cross-contamination and a sequencing artifact. For each public chain, a later analysis derived a clonal expansion index from normalized ranks of inferred template counts within each repertoire. In a later analysis, generation probabilities were computed using a VDJ recombination model fitted to out-of-frame rearrangements, and the results were checked against IGoR. A later analysis scored TCR-TCR, TCR-HLA and TCR-CMV co-occurrence with hypergeometric tests, applying a repertoire-size bias correction to TCR pairs. False discovery rates were estimated in a later analysis by permuting HLA or CMV assignments 20 times. In a later analysis, co-occurring TCRs were grouped using DBSCAN, with TCRdist sequence similarity added in when clustering inside HLA-allele-positive subsets. Repertoires with fewer than 30,000 or more than 120,000 public chains were left out of co-occurrence clustering, as were about five repertoires with anomalous nucleotide sharing. The source is immuneACCESS, and TCRdb retained only in-frame sequences with V and J called. Part of the clones is not carried over; for the studies checked, unresolved V genes explain less than half of this, and the remainder is unexplained. From that table come the V and J calls and clone size; the DNA was used to work out D and trimming. Here the sample has fewer than 250,000 clones; 75% to 80% occur a single time. The ten largest clones add up to 11% to 15% of the sample.

This sample is drawn from a study of cytomegalovirus exposure and HLA in healthy donors (dated by TCRdb to about 2017). A note on the overall study: According to an earlier analysis of several hundred of the donors, about 179 million T cells yielded roughly 100 million unique TCR beta sequences and 276 Gb of sequence data. About 300 gigabases of sequencing data and tens of millions of unique TCR sequences were included in an early release covering 550 to 800 HLA-typed donors. Of the roughly 400 genotyped donors, about 80% fell in the genetic ancestry cluster associated with self-reported Caucasian donors. The study was designed to test whether signatures of past pathogen exposure could be identified by cataloging public T cell receptors. The study used immunosequencing to profile the T cell repertoires of approximately 690 subjects and linked those repertoires to cytomegalovirus serostatus. A separate validation cohort of some 130 different subjects was used in addition to the approximately 670-subject first cohort. The study combined high-throughput TCR immunosequencing, statistical association of individual TCRs with disease status, and machine learning to predict cytomegalovirus infection status. A later analysis re-analyzed previously published TCR beta repertoires from roughly 600 donors and added high-resolution HLA genotyping to study TCR occurrence patterns. In the later analysis, no new phenotypic data were used to find candidate immune exposures; instead, reliance was placed on TCR beta sequences and their occurrence across donors. An earlier analysis of roughly 600 of the donors used high-throughput TCR beta sequencing to judge whether each TCR beta V gene segment behaved as functional or pseudogenic. Donor age, sex, ethnicity and CMV serostatus were collected together with the repertoire data. A later genetic analysis used genome-wide SNP genotypes for about three fifths of the roughly 700 donors, treating that subset as a discovery cohort. Every discovery cohort repertoire had been produced on one sequencing platform. Class I and class II HLA loci were covered by the typing at four-digit resolution. Typing coverage varied by locus: roughly 620-630 donors for A, B, C, DRB1 and DQB1; roughly 500 for DQA1; over 600 for DPA1; roughly 470 for DPB1. Four to six DR-DQ haplotypes were handled as single units for association and clustering, since linkage in the cohort was strong. Among 398 genotyped donors of the cohort, an average of approximately 230,000 unique TCR beta nucleotide sequences were sequenced per donor, roughly a sixth of them non-productive. What the work shows at the level of the full study, not this receptor alone: According to a later genetic analysis, donors in an Asian-associated ancestry cluster had fewer N-insertions in productive TCRs than the approximately 630-donor mean. The earlier analysis of fewer than 750 of the donors excluded seventeen rarely observed V segments, including chromosome 9 orphons, because counts were too low. Strong co-occurrence of HLA alleles, especially DR and DQ, made assigning TCR associations to individual alleles difficult. This cohort had only TCR beta chains sequenced, and the lack of alpha or paired-chain data limited which features could be detected. According to a later analysis, most CMV-associated TCR beta chains appeared to be HLA-restricted, and the HLA associations seemed to be driven largely by CMV exposure. Compared with equally common non-associated chains, HLA-associated TCR beta chains in a later analysis were more clonally expanded and had lower generation probabilities. A later genetic analysis associated a missense DCLRE1C variant with V-gene and J-gene trimming of TCR beta chains, and an independent cohort replicated the association. Several of the top co-occurrence clusters appeared to be linked to parvovirus B19, influenza, CMV and Epstein-Barr virus, according to a later analysis. A further reported finding was that TCR beta sequences accurately predicted the HLA-A and HLA-B alleles for most subjects in the first cohort. A few of the identified cytomegalovirus-associated TCR beta chains were confirmed in vitro to be specific for cytomegalovirus antigens. Specific HLA alleles were associated with 15,000 to 20,000 TCR beta sequences at a false discovery rate of 0.05 in a later analysis. The authors suggested that the approach could potentially be generalized to other disease states and immunological phenotypes. Most TCR sequences were observed very rarely across donors, whereas some public TCRs were present in many individuals. Immune exposure information for the cohort was limited to CMV serostatus. Sequencing depth was assumed to be roughly uniform across donors in the presence/absence analyses, though that assumption may not hold. HLA typing was unavailable for some donors at each locus, so association tests used only the typed subset. The 87-base-pair reads could not distinguish some IMGT-functional V segments, including TRBV6-2 and TRBV6-3, so those segments were excluded. The sequencing pipeline was judged likely to have produced a cluster of highly shared sequence variants as a technical artifact. A total of about 150 TCR beta chains were listed by the study as associated with cytomegalovirus. Correlated functional status among segregating V segments might reflect linkage disequilibrium, but an unknown experimental factor could not be ruled out. In an earlier analysis of 450 to 750 of the donors, most TCR beta V segments appeared in productive rearrangements about 87% or about 30% of the time, broadly matching IMGT annotations. The classifier was reported to diagnose cytomegalovirus status with high specificity and sensitivity in both the original and validation cohorts. A later analysis found that TCR association rates varied across HLA loci, with DRB1 alleles showing the most associated TCRs and HLA-C alleles the fewest.

V loses 6 bases of germline sequence and J loses 5 bases, and the interval between the two ends is 13 bases. CDR1 and CDR2, looked up from the germline V gene, are SGHTA and FQGNSA. Reading from cysteine to phenylalanine, the CDR3 counts 13 amino acids. Left in the record is the CDR3 DNA by itself, 39 bases read in frame from the first base. The cohort consisted of approximately 670 healthy bone marrow donors. All cohort members were sampled while nominally healthy, although unrecorded immune exposures were likely present. The donor tested CMV seropositive and was one of the 289 seropositive cohort members. A peripheral blood sample was provided by each donor, and peripheral blood mononuclear cells were used for TCR beta sequencing. Genomic DNA extraction from the blood cell samples was performed with the Qiagen DNeasy Blood Extraction Kit.

This clonotype was obtained from a woman aged 30 to 39 in good health and CMV-seropositive. The chain is encoded by TRBV7-2 joined to TRBJ1-2; the D gene identity is not certain. Input material: PBMCs. The bases are TGTGCCAGCAGGAACACAACGCGGTATGGCTACACCTTC. Its product reads: CASRNTTRYGYTF. The full variable domain, completed from the reference TRBV7-2 and TRBJ1-2 proteins outside the CDR3, reads GAGVSQSPSNKVTEKGKDVELRCDPISGHTALYWYRQSLGQGLEFLIYFQGNSAPDKSGLPSDRFSAERTGGSVSTLTIQRTQQEDSAVYLCASRNTTRYGYTFGSGTRLTVV.